The entry below gives a single T cell receptor (beta chain) sequence along with its context. Its specific antigen is unknown. Base qualities are missing; no much larger clone stands one base away. These data originate in a study of cytomegalovirus exposure and HLA in healthy donors (TCRdb year 2017). Notes on the research overall: In an earlier analysis of roughly 590 of the donors, around 300 Gb of sequence data and roughly 100 million unique TCR beta sequences from roughly 180 million T cells were reported. An early release covering roughly 640 HLA-typed donors comprised approximately 300 gigabases of sequencing data and tens of millions of unique TCR sequences. Among the approximately 430 genotyped donors, around 81% belonged to the genetic ancestry cluster associated with self-reported Caucasian donors. The study aimed to test whether signatures of past pathogen exposure could be identified by cataloging public T cell receptors. The T cell repertoires of around 730 subjects were profiled by immunosequencing and related to cytomegalovirus serostatus. In addition to the first cohort of 666 subjects, a separate validation cohort of approximately 120 different subjects was used. High-throughput TCR immunosequencing, statistical association of individual TCRs with disease status, and machine learning were combined to predict cytomegalovirus infection status. In a later analysis, previously published TCR beta repertoires from hundreds of donors were re-analyzed and high-resolution HLA genotyping was added so that TCR occurrence patterns could be studied. The later analysis used no new phenotypic data to find candidate immune exposures, relying instead on TCR beta sequences and their occurrence across donors. In an earlier analysis of several hundred of the donors, high-throughput TCR beta sequencing was used to judge whether each TCR beta V gene segment behaved as functional or pseudogenic. Donor age, sex, ethnicity and CMV serostatus were compiled alongside the repertoire data. A later genetic analysis used genome-wide SNP genotypes for about 60% of the roughly 700 donors, treating that subset as a discovery cohort. All discovery cohort repertoires had been generated using a single sequencing platform. Class I and class II HLA loci were covered by the typing at four-digit resolution. Typing coverage differed by locus: A, B, C, DRB1 and DQB1 were typed in about 620-640 donors, DQA1 in 500 to 550, DPA1 in some 570, and DPB1 in just under 490. Four or five DR-DQ haplotypes were handled as single units for association and clustering because linkage in the cohort was strong. Among some 400 genotyped donors of the cohort, an average of roughly 230,000 unique TCR beta nucleotide sequences was sequenced per donor, of which 15% to 20% were non-productive.

What the work shows at the level of the full study, not this receptor alone: The only immune exposure information available for the cohort was CMV serostatus. In both the original and validation cohorts, the classifier was reported to diagnose cytomegalovirus status with high specificity and sensitivity. In a later analysis, several top co-occurrence clusters were reported to appear linked to parvovirus B19, influenza, CMV and Epstein-Barr virus. At a false discovery rate of 0.05, a later analysis linked 16,951 TCR beta sequences to specific HLA alleles. According to a later analysis, most CMV-associated TCR beta chains appeared to be HLA-restricted, and the HLA associations seemed to be driven largely by CMV exposure. The sequencing pipeline was judged likely to have produced a cluster of highly shared sequence variants as a technical artifact. The study listed approximately 150 TCR beta chains as associated with cytomegalovirus. A further reported finding was that TCR beta sequences accurately predicted the HLA-A and HLA-B alleles for most subjects in the first cohort. This cohort had only TCR beta chains sequenced, and the lack of alpha or paired-chain data limited which features could be detected. Most TCR sequences were seen in very few donors, while some public TCRs were found in many individuals. In a later analysis, HLA-associated TCR beta chains were found to be more clonally expanded and to have lower generation probabilities than equally common non-associated chains. Because the 87-base-pair reads could not distinguish some IMGT-functional V segments, including TRBV6-2 and TRBV6-3, those segments were excluded. In a later genetic analysis, a missense DCLRE1C variant was associated with V-gene and J-gene trimming of TCR beta chains, and the association was replicated in an independent cohort. In a later analysis, TCR association rates were found to vary across HLA loci, with the most associated TCRs seen for DRB1 alleles and the fewest for HLA-C alleles. In an earlier analysis of some 500 of the donors, most TCR beta V segments were observed in productive rearrangements about 87% or about 30% of the time, broadly matching IMGT annotations. According to a later genetic analysis, donors in an Asian-associated ancestry cluster had fewer N-insertions in productive TCRs than the approximately 700-donor mean. HLA typing was unavailable for some donors at each locus, so association tests used only the typed subset. Because counts were too low, roughly 16 rarely observed V segments, including chromosome 9 orphons, were excluded from the earlier analysis of fewer than 650 of the donors. The authors suggested that the approach could potentially be extended to other disease states and immunological phenotypes. A few of the identified cytomegalovirus-associated TCR beta chains were confirmed in vitro to be specific for cytomegalovirus antigens. Linkage disequilibrium might explain the correlated functional status among segregating V segments, but an unknown experimental factor could not be excluded. The presence/absence analyses assumed that sequencing depth was roughly uniform across donors, and that assumption may not be true. Assigning TCR associations to individual alleles was difficult when HLA alleles, especially DR and DQ, strongly co-occurred.

The protocol used for the library was the immunoSEQ multiplex PCR assay. A mixture of 60 forward primers for TCR Vbeta segments and 13 reverse primers for TCR Jbeta segments was used in the multiplex PCR. Amplification of the CDR3 region of rearranged TCR beta genes was performed with a multiplex PCR assay on genomic DNA. The amplified TCR beta libraries were sequenced on the Illumina HiSeq System as 87-base-pair reads. The original methods were these. In a later analysis, 80 million or so unique TCR beta chains were counted across the 650 to 750 repertoires, and some 10 million of these chains were shared by at least two donors. Raw reads were error-corrected and collapsed into unique sequences with a nearest-neighbor algorithm that merged closely related sequences to remove PCR and sequencing errors. V, D and J gene segments were assigned by aligning CDR3 sequences to IMGT reference sequences. For a sequence to be retained, at least a six-nucleotide match to both a V gene segment and a J gene segment was required. Rearrangements were classified as productive when the CDR3 lacked stop codons and remained in frame with V and J, and all other rearrangements were classified as non-productive. Following IMGT convention, CDR3 was defined as the stretch from the second conserved V-encoded cysteine up to the conserved J-encoded phenylalanine. In an earlier analysis of around 640 of the donors, sequences lacking an unambiguous match to a single V gene segment were excluded. An earlier analysis of roughly 590 of the donors called V segments functional above 56.7% productive rearrangements and segregating when the between-donor standard deviation exceeded 5%. A statistical classification framework was built for diagnosing cytomegalovirus status from the catalog of TCR beta chain sequences. In a later analysis, TCR nucleotide sequences were compared against IMGT/GENE-DB human TR gene sequences so that V and J genes could be assigned. The TCRdist pipeline was used in a later analysis to assign CDR3 sequences and most-parsimonious VDJ recombination scenarios. In a later analysis, each TCR beta chain was defined by its CDR3 amino acid sequence together with its V-gene family, and reads lacking a unique V-gene family were excluded. To address suspected cross-contamination and a sequencing artifact, a later analysis removed 592 highly shared, low-generation-probability nucleotide sequences. A later analysis calculated a clonal expansion index for each public chain from normalized within-repertoire ranks of inferred template counts. In a later analysis, generation probabilities were computed using a VDJ recombination model fitted to out-of-frame rearrangements, and the results were checked against IGoR. In a later analysis, TCR-TCR, TCR-HLA and TCR-CMV co-occurrence was scored with hypergeometric tests, and a repertoire-size bias correction was applied to TCR pairs. False discovery rates were estimated in a later analysis by permuting HLA or CMV assignments 20 times. A later analysis grouped co-occurring TCRs with DBSCAN, adding TCRdist sequence similarity when clustering within HLA-allele-positive subsets. For co-occurrence clustering, repertoires with fewer than 30,000 or more than 120,000 public chains were excluded, along with several repertoires with anomalous nucleotide sharing. This immuneACCESS table, as held by TCRdb, lists in-frame sequences with V and J called but not all clones. Of the missing ones, under half trace to an unresolved V gene in checked studies; the others have no known cause. The V and J calls and the clone size are those of that table, but D and trimming were determined from the DNA. This sample lists approximately 130,000 clones; over 75% were detected once. Around 1.2% of the sample rests with the top ten.

V gives up 6 bases and J gives up 4 bases, and the segment between their germline ends measures 19 bases. Counted from cysteine to phenylalanine, this CDR3 has 15 amino acids. Kept here is only the CDR3 DNA, which spans 45 bases and is read in frame from base 1. The germline V gene specifies SNHLY as CDR1 and FYNNEI as CDR2. The cohort consisted of some 670 healthy bone marrow donors. At the time of sampling, all cohort members were nominally healthy, though unrecorded immune exposures were likely present. The donor was CMV seronegative and belonged to the group of approximately 320 seronegative cohort members. A peripheral blood sample was provided by each donor, and peripheral blood mononuclear cells were used for TCR beta sequencing. The Qiagen DNeasy Blood Extraction Kit was used to extract genomic DNA from the blood cell samples.

The receptor's source is a man aged 45 to 65 in good health and CMV-seronegative. Sequenced: PBMCs. Here the chain combines TRBV2 and TRBJ2-7, with TRBD1 tentatively as D gene (5 bases match). The bases read TGTGCCAGCAGAGGGGATCTTGGTGCGGCGTACGAGCAGTACTTC. Translated, this gives CASRGDLGAAYEQYF.